This TCR beta chain was profiled in a study of blood T cells in healthy people across ages. It was with a sample-barcoded 5' primer and a J-beta primer mix that a second PCR of about 6 to 12 cycles was run. A minimum of 2.5 million CDR3-containing paired-end reads was obtained for each sample. One entry per CDR3 protein, called by TCRdb with MiXCR from the 5' RACE reads. The sample records roughly 800,000 distinct CDR3 sequences, 55% to 75% being singletons. This clonotype was recorded a few times. Germline assignment: CDR1 DFQATT and CDR2 SNEGSKA (reference sequence). There are 11 residues in the CDR3. The V end lost 4 bases, the J end lost 3 bases, and 1 base lay between the germline ends.

The clonotype comes from a man between 25 and 39 years old in good health. The rearrangement links TRBV20-1 to TRBJ2-6; D remains ambiguous. The specimen was blood. The CDR3 loop reads CSANGANVLTF. The CDR3 DNA is TGCAGTGCTAATGGGGCCAACGTCCTGACTTTC.